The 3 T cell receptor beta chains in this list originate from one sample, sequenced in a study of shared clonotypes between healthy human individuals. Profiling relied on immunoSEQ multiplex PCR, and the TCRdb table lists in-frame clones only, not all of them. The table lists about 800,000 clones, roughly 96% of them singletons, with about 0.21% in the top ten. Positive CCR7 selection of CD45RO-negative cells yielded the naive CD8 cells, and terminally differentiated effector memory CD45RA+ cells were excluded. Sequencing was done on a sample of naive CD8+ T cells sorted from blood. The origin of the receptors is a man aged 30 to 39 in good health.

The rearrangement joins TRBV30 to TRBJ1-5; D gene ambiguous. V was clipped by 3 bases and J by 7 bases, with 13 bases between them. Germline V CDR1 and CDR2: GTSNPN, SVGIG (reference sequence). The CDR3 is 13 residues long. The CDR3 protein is CAWRTPEHQPQHF. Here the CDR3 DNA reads TGTGCCTGGAGGACACCAGAGCACCAGCCCCAGCATTTT.

DNA of the CDR3: TGCGCCAGCAGCCACCAGGGAGGGGGCCAAGAGACCCAGTACTTC. Translating it yields CASSHQGGGQETQYF. The chain carries TRBV4-1 and TRBJ2-5; tentatively, D is TRBD2 (7 bases). V lost 3 bases and J 1 base, leaving 12 bases between the germline ends. From germline, CDR1 is MGHRA and CDR2 YSYEKL. The CDR3 length is 15 residues.

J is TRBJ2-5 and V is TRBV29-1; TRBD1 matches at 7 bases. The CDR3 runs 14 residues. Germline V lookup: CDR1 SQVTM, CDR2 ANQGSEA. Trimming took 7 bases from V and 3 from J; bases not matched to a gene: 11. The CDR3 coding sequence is TGCAGCGCGTGGGGACGGGACAGTGAAGAGACCCAGTACTTC. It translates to CSAWGRDSEETQYF.